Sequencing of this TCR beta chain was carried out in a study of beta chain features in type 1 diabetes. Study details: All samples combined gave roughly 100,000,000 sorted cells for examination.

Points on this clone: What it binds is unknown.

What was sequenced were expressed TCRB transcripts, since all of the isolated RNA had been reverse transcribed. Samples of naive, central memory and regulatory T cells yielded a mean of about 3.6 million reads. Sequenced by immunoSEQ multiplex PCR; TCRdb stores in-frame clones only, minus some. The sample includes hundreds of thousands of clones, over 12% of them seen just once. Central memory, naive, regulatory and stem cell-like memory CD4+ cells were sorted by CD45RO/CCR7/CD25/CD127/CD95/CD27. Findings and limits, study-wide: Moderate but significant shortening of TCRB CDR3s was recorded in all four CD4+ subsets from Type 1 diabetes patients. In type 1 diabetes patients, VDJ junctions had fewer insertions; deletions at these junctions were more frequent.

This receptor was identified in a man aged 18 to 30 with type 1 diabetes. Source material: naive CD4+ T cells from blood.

In nucleotides, the CDR3 is TGTGCCAGCAGCCAAGATCTCGGGAGCACCGGGGAGCTGTTTTTT. This gives the protein CASSQDLGSTGELFF. This chain uses TRBV14 with TRBJ2-2; weak D call: TRBD2 (6 bases). Trimming took 0 bases from V and 4 from J, leaving 9 bases between them. CDR3 length: 15 amino acids. Germline loops: CDR1 SGHDN, CDR2 FVKESK.